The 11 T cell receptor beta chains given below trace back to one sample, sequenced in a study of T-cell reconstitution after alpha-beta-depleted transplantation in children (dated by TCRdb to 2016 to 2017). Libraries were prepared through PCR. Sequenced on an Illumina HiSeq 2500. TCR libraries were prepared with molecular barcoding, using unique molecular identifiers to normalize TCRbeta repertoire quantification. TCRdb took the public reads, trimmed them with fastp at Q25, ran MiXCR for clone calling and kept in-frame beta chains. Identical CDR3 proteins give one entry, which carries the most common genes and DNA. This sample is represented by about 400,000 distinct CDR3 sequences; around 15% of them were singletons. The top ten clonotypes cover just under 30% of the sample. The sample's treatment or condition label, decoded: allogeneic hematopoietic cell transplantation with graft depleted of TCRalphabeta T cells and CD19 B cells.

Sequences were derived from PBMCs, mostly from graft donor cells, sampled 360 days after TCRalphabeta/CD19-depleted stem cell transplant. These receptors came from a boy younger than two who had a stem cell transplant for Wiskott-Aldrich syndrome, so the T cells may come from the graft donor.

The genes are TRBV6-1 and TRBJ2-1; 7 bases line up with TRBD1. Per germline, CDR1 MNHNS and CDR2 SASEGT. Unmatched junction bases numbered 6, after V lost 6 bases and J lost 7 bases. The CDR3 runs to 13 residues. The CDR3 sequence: CASRDRSLNEQFF. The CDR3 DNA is TGTGCCAGCAGGGACAGGTCGTTGAATGAGCAGTTCTTC.

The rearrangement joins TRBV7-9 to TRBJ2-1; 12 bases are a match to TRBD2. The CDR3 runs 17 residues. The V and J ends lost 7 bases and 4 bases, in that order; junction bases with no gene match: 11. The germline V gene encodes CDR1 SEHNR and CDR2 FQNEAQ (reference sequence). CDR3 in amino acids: CASIPSGGAPSYNEQFF. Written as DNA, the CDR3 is TGTGCCAGCATCCCTAGCGGGGGGGCCCCCTCTTACAATGAGCAGTTCTTC.

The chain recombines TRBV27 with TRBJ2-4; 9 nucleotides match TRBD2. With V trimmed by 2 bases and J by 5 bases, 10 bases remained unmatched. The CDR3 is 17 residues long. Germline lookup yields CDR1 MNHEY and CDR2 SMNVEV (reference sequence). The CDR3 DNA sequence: TGTGCCAGCAGTTTAAGGTACCAGCGGGGGGCCGAAAACATTCAGTACTTC. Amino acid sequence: CASSLRYQRGAENIQYF.

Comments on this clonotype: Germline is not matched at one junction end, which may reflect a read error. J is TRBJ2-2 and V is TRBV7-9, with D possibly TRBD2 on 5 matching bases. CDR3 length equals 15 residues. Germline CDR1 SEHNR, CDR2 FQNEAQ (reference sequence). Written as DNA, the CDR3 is TGTGCCAGCAGCTTAGCGGATCTCTTGACCGGGGAGCTGTCTTTT. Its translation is CASSLADLLTGELSF. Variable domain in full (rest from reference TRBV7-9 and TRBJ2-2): DTGVSQNPRHKITKRGQNVTFRCDPISEHNRLYWYRQTLGQGPEFLTYFQNEAQLEKSRLLSDRFSAERPKGSFSTLEIQRTEQGDSAMYLCASSLADLLTGELSFGEGSRLTVL.

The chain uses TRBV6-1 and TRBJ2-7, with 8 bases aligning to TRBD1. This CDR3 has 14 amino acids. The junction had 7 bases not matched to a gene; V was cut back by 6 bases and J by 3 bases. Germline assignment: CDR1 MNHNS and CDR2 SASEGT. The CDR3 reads CASSHGQGHYEQYF. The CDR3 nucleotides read TGTGCCAGCAGCCACGGACAGGGACACTACGAGCAGTACTTC.

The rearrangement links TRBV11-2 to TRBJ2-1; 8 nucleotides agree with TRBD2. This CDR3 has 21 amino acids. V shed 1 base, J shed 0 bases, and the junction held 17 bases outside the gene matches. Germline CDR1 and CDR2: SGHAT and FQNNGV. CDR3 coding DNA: TGTGCCAGCAGCTTAGGGTGGGTAGCGGGAAATCAAAGGAGCTCCTACAATGAGCAGTTCTTC. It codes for CASSLGWVAGNQRSSYNEQFF.

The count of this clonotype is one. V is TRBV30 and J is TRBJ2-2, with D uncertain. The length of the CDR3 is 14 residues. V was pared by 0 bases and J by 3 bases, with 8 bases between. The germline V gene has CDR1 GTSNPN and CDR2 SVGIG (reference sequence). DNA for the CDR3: TGTGCCTGGAGTGTACTCGGTCACACCGGGGAGCTGTTTTTT. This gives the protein CAWSVLGHTGELFF.

As DNA, the CDR3 is TGTGCCACCAGTGATTTAGCGGGAAAACTGTTTTTT. Translation: CATSDLAGKLFF. V is TRBV24-1 and J is TRBJ1-4; D ambiguous. The V gene lost 1 base and the J gene lost 10 bases, with 6 bases spanning the gap. The CDR3 spans 12 residues. Germline V gene lookup returns CDR1 KGHDR and CDR2 SFDVKD.

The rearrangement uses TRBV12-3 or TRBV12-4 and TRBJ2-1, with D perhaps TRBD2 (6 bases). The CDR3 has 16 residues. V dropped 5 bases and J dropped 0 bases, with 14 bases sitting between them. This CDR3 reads CASSTRLVSSYNEQFF. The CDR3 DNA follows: TGTGCCAGCAGTACCCGACTAGTGAGCTCCTACAATGAGCAGTTCTTC.

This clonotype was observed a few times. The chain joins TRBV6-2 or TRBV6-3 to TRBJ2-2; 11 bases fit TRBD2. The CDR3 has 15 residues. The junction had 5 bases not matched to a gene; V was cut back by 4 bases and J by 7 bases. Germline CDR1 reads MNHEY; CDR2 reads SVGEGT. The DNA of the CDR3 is TGTGCCAGCAGTTTACGGCTAGCGGGAGGCGGGGAGCTGTTTTTT. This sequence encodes CASSLRLAGGGELFF.

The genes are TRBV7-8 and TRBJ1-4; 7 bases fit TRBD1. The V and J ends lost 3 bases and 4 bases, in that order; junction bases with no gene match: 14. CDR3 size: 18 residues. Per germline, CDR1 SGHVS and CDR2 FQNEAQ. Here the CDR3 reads CASSFRTGPIMVNEKLFF. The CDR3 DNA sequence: TGTGCCAGCAGCTTCCGGACAGGCCCGATTATGGTTAATGAAAAACTGTTTTTT.